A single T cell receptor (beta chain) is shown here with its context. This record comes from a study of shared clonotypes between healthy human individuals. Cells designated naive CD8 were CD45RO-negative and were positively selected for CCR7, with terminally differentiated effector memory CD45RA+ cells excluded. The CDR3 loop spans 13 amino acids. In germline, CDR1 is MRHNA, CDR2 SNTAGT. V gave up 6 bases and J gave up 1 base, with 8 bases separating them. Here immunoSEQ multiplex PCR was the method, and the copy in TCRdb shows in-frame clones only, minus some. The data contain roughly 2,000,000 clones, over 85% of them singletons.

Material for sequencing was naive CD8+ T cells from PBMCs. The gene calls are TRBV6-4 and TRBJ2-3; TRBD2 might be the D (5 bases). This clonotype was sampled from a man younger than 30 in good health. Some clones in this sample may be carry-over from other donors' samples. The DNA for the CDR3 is TGTGCCAGCAGACTCGGGGGCACAGATACGCAGTATTTT. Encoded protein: CASRLGGTDTQYF.